This paragraph reports one TCR beta chain. Assay used: immunoSEQ multiplex PCR; TCRdb lists only in-frame clones, some missing. The sample comprises about 160,000 clones, 85% to 90% of which are singletons, and 2.5% to 3% rests with the top ten. This record comes from a study of cytomegalovirus exposure and HLA in healthy donors. V was clipped by 4 bases and J by 1 base; unmatched bases: 2. The CDR3 is 14 amino acids. Germline loops: CDR1 SGHRS, CDR2 YFSETQ. The chain has TRBV5-1 and TRBJ2-3; 8 bases map to TRBD2. The source material was PBMCs. The clonotype was recovered from a man younger than 30 in good health and CMV-seronegative. DNA for the CDR3: TGCGCCAGCAGCGGGGGACTAGGCACAGATACGCAGTATTTT. It translates to CASSGGLGTDTQYF.